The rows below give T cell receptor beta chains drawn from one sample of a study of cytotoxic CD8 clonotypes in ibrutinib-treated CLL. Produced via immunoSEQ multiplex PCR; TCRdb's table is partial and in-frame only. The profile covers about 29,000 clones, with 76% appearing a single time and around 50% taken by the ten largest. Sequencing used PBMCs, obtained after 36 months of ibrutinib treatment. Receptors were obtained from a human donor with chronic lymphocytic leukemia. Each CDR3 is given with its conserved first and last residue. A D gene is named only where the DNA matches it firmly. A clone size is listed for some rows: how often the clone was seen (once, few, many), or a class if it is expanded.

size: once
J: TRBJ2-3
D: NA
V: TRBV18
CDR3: CASSLGGPTDTQYF
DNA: TGTGCCAGCTCACTCGGGGGGCCCACAGATACGCAGTATTTT

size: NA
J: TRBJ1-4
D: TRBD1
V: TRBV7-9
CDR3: CASSWDSEKLFF
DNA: TGTGCCAGCAGCTGGGACAGTGAAAAACTGTTTTTT

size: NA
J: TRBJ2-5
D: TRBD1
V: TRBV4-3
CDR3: CASSQDQGQGETQYF
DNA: TGCGCCAGCAGCCAAGATCAGGGACAGGGAGAGACCCAGTACTTC

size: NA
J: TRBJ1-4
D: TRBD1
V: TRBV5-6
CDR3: CASSFQGQGNEKLFF
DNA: TGTGCCAGCAGCTTTCAGGGACAGGGGAATGAAAAACTGTTTTTT

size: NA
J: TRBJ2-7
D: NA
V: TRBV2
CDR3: CASREGDWPSEQYF
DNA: TGTGCCAGCAGGGAGGGGGACTGGCCCTCCGAGCAGTACTTC

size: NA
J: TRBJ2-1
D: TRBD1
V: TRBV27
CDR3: CASRPDGTGEHEQFF
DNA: TGTGCCAGCAGACCTGACGGGACAGGGGAGCATGAGCAGTTCTTC

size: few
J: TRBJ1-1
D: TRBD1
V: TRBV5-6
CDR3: CASSLPGQTLVDTEAFF
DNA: TGTGCCAGCAGCTTGCCGGGACAGACTCTGGTAGACACTGAAGCTTTCTTT

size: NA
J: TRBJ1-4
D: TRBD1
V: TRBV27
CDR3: CASSLSGQGQEKLFF
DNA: TGTGCCAGCAGTTTGTCGGGGCAGGGACAGGAAAAACTGTTTTTT

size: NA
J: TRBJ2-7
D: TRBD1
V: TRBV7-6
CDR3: CASSSRTGTRDEQYF
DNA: TGTGCCAGCAGCTCCCGGACAGGAACGAGGGACGAGCAGTACTTC

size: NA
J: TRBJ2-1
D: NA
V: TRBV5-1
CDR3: CASSFDPGAGTFNEQFF
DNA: TGCGCCAGCAGCTTTGATCCAGGGGCGGGGACTTTCAATGAGCAGTTCTTC

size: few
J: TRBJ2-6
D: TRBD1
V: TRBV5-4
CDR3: CASSSGQGSAGANVLTF
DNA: TGTGCCAGCAGCTCCGGACAGGGGAGTGCTGGGGCCAACGTCCTGACTTTC

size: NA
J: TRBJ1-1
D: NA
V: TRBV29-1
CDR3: CSARQSDTEAFF
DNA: TGCAGCGCCCGCCAATCTGACACTGAAGCTTTCTTT

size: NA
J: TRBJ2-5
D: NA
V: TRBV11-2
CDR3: CASSFGGIQETQYF
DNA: TGTGCCAGCAGCTTTGGGGGGATCCAAGAGACCCAGTACTTC

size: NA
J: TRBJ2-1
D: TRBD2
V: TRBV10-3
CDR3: CAISEGLADLGYEQFF
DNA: TGTGCCATCAGTGAGGGACTAGCGGATTTAGGCTATGAGCAGTTCTTC